These 7 T cell receptor beta chains were all obtained from the same sample, sequenced in a study of PD-1 blockade in classical Hodgkin lymphoma. The assay was immunoSEQ multiplex PCR, and TCRdb's table has in-frame clones only and misses some. The table lists more than 25,000 clones, about 82% of them singletons. Documented time point: cycle 4 day 1 (C4D1), after 6 weeks of nivolumab. All patients relapsed after autologous stem cell transplantation, and brentuximab vedotin exposure varied. From thawed PBMCs, CD4+ T cells were purified using magnetic negative selection. The starting material was CD4+ T cells from blood, obtained before the fourth cycle of nivolumab. The receptors were sampled from a human donor with classical Hodgkin lymphoma.

V and J are TRBV9 and TRBJ1-4; D might be TRBD1 (5 bases). Trimming shortened V by 2 bases and J by 6 bases, and 11 bases separated the two germline ends. From germline, CDR1 is SGDLS and CDR2 YYNGEE. CDR3 length equals 14 residues. The DNA for the CDR3 is TGTGCCAGCAGCGTTGGCTGGGGGTATGAAAAACTGTTTTTT. Amino acid sequence: CASSVGWGYEKLFF.

The V call is TRBV11-2, the J call TRBJ2-7; a weak D match, TRBD1 (5 bases). The CDR3 extends over 12 amino acids. From germline, CDR1 is SGHAT and CDR2 FQNNGV. The ends were cut back, 5 bases at V and 3 bases at J, with 8 bases in the middle. The CDR3 DNA is TGTGCCAGCAGCAGACAGTTCTACGAGCAGTACTTC. Translating it yields CASSRQFYEQYF.

The chain uses TRBV6-6 and TRBJ2-3; 11 nucleotides line up with TRBD1. J lost 4 bases, V lost 5 bases, and 5 bases had no gene match. The CDR3 is 15 residues long. Germline lookup yields CDR1 MNHNY and CDR2 SVGAGI (reference sequence). The CDR3 DNA is TGTGCCAGCAGTCACAGGGGACAGGGGGCAGATACGCAGTATTTT. Amino acid sequence: CASSHRGQGADTQYF.

The V and J genes are TRBV5-1 and TRBJ2-5; tentatively, D is TRBD2 (6 bases). Germline assignment: CDR1 SGHRS and CDR2 YFSETQ. The V end was cut by 0 bases, the J end by 4 bases, with 13 bases between. The CDR3 length is 15 residues. Here the CDR3 DNA reads TGCGCCAGCAGCTTGGCATTTGGAGGGGTAGAGACCCAGTACTTC. It codes for CASSLAFGGVETQYF.

The chain links TRBV7-9 to TRBJ1-1; D is ambiguous. Germline CDR1 is SEHNR and CDR2 is FQNEAQ (reference sequence). The CDR3 has 14 amino acids. Between the trimmed V and J ends, which lost 3 bases and 3 bases, there was a span of 11 bases. The CDR3 loop reads CASSFAYEDTEAFF. In nucleotides, the CDR3 is TGTGCCAGCAGCTTCGCGTACGAGGACACTGAAGCTTTCTTT.

This chain uses TRBV19 with TRBJ1-6, with D hard to call. Trimming stripped 3 bases from V and 8 bases from J, with 8 bases between. CDR1 is LNHDA, CDR2 SQIVND, per germline (reference sequence). The CDR3 contains 13 residues. The CDR3 is CASSMPSYSPLHF. Written as DNA, the CDR3 is TGTGCCAGTAGTATGCCGTCCTATTCACCCCTCCACTTT.

The J gene is TRBJ1-1, the V gene TRBV5-1; 8 nucleotides line up with TRBD1. Germline CDR1 and CDR2: SGHRS and YFSETQ. V dropped 4 bases and J dropped 2; count of bases not matched to a gene: 7. This CDR3 spans 15 amino acids. CDR3 region: CASSAIGQGNTEAFF. CDR3 DNA: TGCGCCAGCAGCGCGATCGGACAGGGAAACACTGAAGCTTTCTTT.